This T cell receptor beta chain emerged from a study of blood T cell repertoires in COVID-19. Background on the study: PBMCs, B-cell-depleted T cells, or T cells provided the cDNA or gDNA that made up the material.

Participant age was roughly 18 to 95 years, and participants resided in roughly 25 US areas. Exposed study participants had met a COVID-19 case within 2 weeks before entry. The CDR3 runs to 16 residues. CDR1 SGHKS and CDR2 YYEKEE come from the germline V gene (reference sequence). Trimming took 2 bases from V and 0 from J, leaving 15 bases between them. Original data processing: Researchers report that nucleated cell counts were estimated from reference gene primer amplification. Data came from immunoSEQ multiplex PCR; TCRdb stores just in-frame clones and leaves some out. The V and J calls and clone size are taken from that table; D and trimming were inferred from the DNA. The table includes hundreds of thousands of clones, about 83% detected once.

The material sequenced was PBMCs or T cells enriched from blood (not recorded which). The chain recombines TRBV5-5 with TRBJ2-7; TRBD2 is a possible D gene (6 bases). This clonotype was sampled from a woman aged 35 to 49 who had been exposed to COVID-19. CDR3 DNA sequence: TGTGCCAGCAGCTTACCCGGGACTCTCGGCTCCTACGAGCAGTACTTC. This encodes CASSLPGTLGSYEQYF.